This is a list of T cell receptor beta chains from one sample in a study of blood T cell repertoires in COVID-19. Sequencing used immunoSEQ multiplex PCR; TCRdb keeps in-frame clones, though not all of them. The sample comprises about 200,000 clones, roughly 80% of which are singletons, and 8% to 9% rests with the top ten. The source material was peripheral blood. Receptors originate from a woman at least 80 years old with COVID-19, enrolled during active disease. The CDR3 runs from the conserved cysteine through the conserved F or W. The order of the fields is V gene, J gene, CDR3 protein.

TRBV5-7,TRBJ1-1,CASTLTLANTEAFF
TRBV5-1,TRBJ2-5,CASSRRTGAEETQYF
TRBV27,TRBJ1-4,CASSSWTQGKLFF
TRBV30,TRBJ2-7,CAWRDGGAMRQYF
TRBV28,TRBJ2-5,CATVRQGQETQYF
TRBV4-1,TRBJ1-5,CASSQGGSNQPQHF
TRBV7-2,TRBJ1-5,CASSFRPTGVDQPQHF
TRBV7-8,TRBJ2-3,CASSPKVAASTDTQYF
TRBV19,TRBJ1-1,CASSGDRGRYTEAFF
TRBV4-1,TRBJ1-2,CASSQERGGAYGYTF
TRBV2,TRBJ2-3,CASSVGSRGTDTQYF
TRBV5-1,TRBJ2-3,CASSLEGNTQYF
TRBV9,TRBJ2-6,CASTHRGSGANVLTF
TRBV5-1,TRBJ2-7,CASSTSGYEQYF
TRBV28,TRBJ1-2,CATLIGTGKSYTF
TRBV19,TRBJ1-4,CASTPTGGRTNEKLFF
TRBV5-1,TRBJ2-1,CASSLDSYNEQFF
TRBV28,TRBJ1-5,CASSLAGESNQPQHF
TRBV2,TRBJ1-5,CASSEGRGNQPQHF
TRBV15,TRBJ2-1,CATRGGRTYNEQFF
TRBV3-1/TRBV3-2,TRBJ1-2,CASSPSGQGSYTF
TRBV11-2,TRBJ2-5,CASSFGLAGVNQETQYF
TRBV24-1,TRBJ2-7,CATSDPRSRTYEQYF
TRBV29-1,TRBJ2-5,CSVEGSQGETQYF
TRBV3-1/TRBV3-2,TRBJ1-5,CASSRGQSNQPQHF
TRBV7-2,TRBJ2-2,CASRSGTGVTGELFF
TRBV7-7,TRBJ1-6,CASSLADPRGDNSPLHF
TRBV28,TRBJ2-2,CASSSQGTGELFF
TRBV6-5,TRBJ1-2,CASSYTSGAANYGYTF
TRBV28,TRBJ1-2,CASSSISGQGFYGYTF
TRBV30,TRBJ1-5,CAWRGTGVHQPQHF
TRBV2,TRBJ2-5,CASRMGQGARETQYF
TRBV3-1/TRBV3-2,TRBJ1-2,CASSQVGTVYGYTF
TRBV28,TRBJ2-3,CASSPRGTGTDTQYF
TRBV19,TRBJ2-1,CASTQGRGEQFF
TRBV2,TRBJ1-2,CASSADSSNYGYTF
TRBV9,TRBJ1-1,CASSVRQVNTEAFF
TRBV7-9,TRBJ1-4,CASSLAIGVGEKLFF
TRBV3-1/TRBV3-2,TRBJ1-1,CASSRGAEAFF
TRBV4-2,TRBJ2-1,CASSRQNEQFF
TRBV21-1,TRBJ1-2,CASSTGQGPREGYTF
TRBV30,TRBJ2-5,CAWSVRGSSQETQYF
TRBV19,TRBJ2-2,CASSISGQTIANTGELFF
TRBV7-7,TRBJ1-1,CASSLSGGTEAFF
TRBV7-9,TRBJ1-4,CASSLEGQSNEKLFF
TRBV28,TRBJ1-5,CASIVTQGSGGQPQHF
TRBV18,TRBJ2-1,CASSPPGGANEQFF
TRBV5-1,TRBJ1-5,CASSPTGEGNQPQHF
TRBV9,TRBJ2-1,CASSVGGWQGAGEQFF
TRBV3-1/TRBV3-2,TRBJ1-5,CASSEPGQPQHF
TRBV11-2,TRBJ1-2,CASSRATGRINYGYTF
TRBV3-1/TRBV3-2,TRBJ2-7,CASRPTSGGGEQYF
TRBV5-1,TRBJ1-1,CASSLAAQGSNTEAFF
TRBV6-2/TRBV6-3,TRBJ2-6,CASSYSVSSGANVLTF